This T cell receptor (beta chain) derives from a study of blood T cell repertoires in COVID-19. Background on the study: Acute and convalescent COVID-19 samples came from the United States, Italy and Spain. In each case, the material was cDNA or gDNA derived from T cells, B-cell-depleted T cells, or PBMCs.

The germline V gene has CDR1 SGHTA and CDR2 FQGNSA. The CDR3 loop spans 13 amino acids. The V and J ends lost 8 bases and 6 bases respectively, with 14 bases between them. This clone has more than one count but fewer than ten. Per the authors' pipeline: Nucleated cell number was recorded as an estimate derived from reference gene primer amplification. Assay used: immunoSEQ multiplex PCR; TCRdb lists only in-frame clones, some missing. The V and J calls and clone size were taken over from that table, and D and trimming were inferred from the DNA. Of roughly 410,000 clones listed, around 89% are singletons.

The specimen was peripheral blood. This receptor was identified in a woman aged 40 to 50 with COVID-19, enrolled during active disease. V usage is TRBV7-2 and J usage is TRBJ1-5; TRBD1 is a possible D gene (5 bases). The CDR3 coding sequence is TGTGCCAGCCGGCAGGGCGGTAGTCAGCCCCAGCATTTT. It is translated as CASRQGGSQPQHF.